Listed below are T cell receptor beta chains from one sample, sequenced in a study of OX40 agonist ivuxolimab in advanced cancers. The repertoire was sequenced with immunoSEQ multiplex PCR; TCRdb's copy has only in-frame clones and lacks some. Of under 80,000 clones listed, 75% to 90% are singletons. Sequenced here: CD4+ or CD8+ T cells sorted from blood, sampled in a trial of the OX40 agonist ivuxolimab. The receptors stem from an adult with an advanced solid tumor such as melanoma, head and neck, liver or kidney cancer. CDR3s include the opening cysteine and the closing phenylalanine or tryptophan. The D gene is left open where the match is weak. Not all rows give a size; the values are once, few, many and, for expanded clones, a class.

cdr3_nt cdr3_aa v_call clone_size j_call d_call
TGTGCCAGCAGCCCAAGCCCGGCGGGGGCAACCTCCGGGGAGCTGTTTTTT CASSPSPAGATSGELFF TRBV7-7 NA TRBJ2-2 NA
TGTGCCAGCAGTCCACTCCGGGACGCGGTCGGGGAGACCCAGTACTTC CASSPLRDAVGETQYF TRBV2 NA TRBJ2-5 NA
TGTGCCAGCAGTCGGACAGGGGAAGAGACCCAGTACTTC CASSRTGEETQYF TRBV28 NA TRBJ2-5 TRBD1
TGTGCCAGCAGCTTCGGGAGCTCCTACGAGCAGTACTTC CASSFGSSYEQYF TRBV11-3 NA TRBJ2-7 NA
TGTGCCATCGGTGAGTCCTTCTCTCCCGTACTAGCGGGGGGACAAGAGACCCAGTACTTC CAIGESFSPVLAGGQETQYF TRBV10-3 NA TRBJ2-5 TRBD2
TGTGCCAGCAGCAGGACTAGCGGTCTTTACAATGAGCAGTTCTTC CASSRTSGLYNEQFF TRBV6-1 NA TRBJ2-1 TRBD2
TGTGCCTGGAGTGTCCTTCTGAACTCCCAGGGCTCACCCCTCCACTTT CAWSVLLNSQGSPLHF TRBV30 NA TRBJ1-6 NA
TGTGCCAGCAGTGAAGAGGGCCTAAGCAATCAGCCCCAGCATTTT CASSEEGLSNQPQHF TRBV2 few TRBJ1-5 NA
TGTGCCAGCAGTGGGACAGGGAAGAGCTACGAGCAGTACTTC CASSGTGKSYEQYF TRBV2 NA TRBJ2-7 TRBD1
TGTGCCAGCAGCGCCGACAGGGAGACCACCCACTTCTTC CASSADRETTHFF TRBV9 once TRBJ2-1 TRBD1
TGTGCCAGCAGCTTAGGCGGGGGGTTGTACCAAGAGACCCAGTACTTC CASSLGGGLYQETQYF TRBV11-1 NA TRBJ2-5 TRBD2
TGTGCCAGTAATATGAGGAACACTGAAGCTTTCTTT CASNMRNTEAFF TRBV19 NA TRBJ1-1 NA
TGTGCCAGCACAATCTTTATCCCTGGAAGAGGAATAAATATAATTTATGGCGGCTACACCTTC CASTIFIPGRGINIIYGGYTF TRBV13 once TRBJ1-2 NA
TGCGCCAGCAGCCAAGGGGTGGTCAGGATTGCTGGAAACACCATATATTTT CASSQGVVRIAGNTIYF TRBV4-1 NA TRBJ1-3 NA
TGTGCCAGCAGCTGGACAGGGCCTTTCTACGAGCAGTACTTC CASSWTGPFYEQYF TRBV11-1 NA TRBJ2-7 TRBD1
TGTGCCAGCAGTCCTTTGACTAGCGGAGACTACGAGCAGTACTTC CASSPLTSGDYEQYF TRBV7-6 NA TRBJ2-7 TRBD2
TGTGCCAGCAGCTTAGGGGTCGGTGGCTACACCTTC CASSLGVGGYTF TRBV7-9 NA TRBJ1-2 NA
TGTGCCAGCAGTGCCGGACAGGGCGGCGGCTATGGCTACACCTTC CASSAGQGGGYGYTF TRBV6-4 NA TRBJ1-2 TRBD1
TGTGCCAGTAGTAATGGACAGGTTTACAATGAGCAGTTCTTC CASSNGQVYNEQFF TRBV19 NA TRBJ2-1 TRBD1
TGTGCCAGCAGCTTAGGCGGTCGGGGGGGTACCTACGAGCAGTACTTC CASSLGGRGGTYEQYF TRBV7-6 NA TRBJ2-7 TRBD2
TGTGCCATCTCCCACGGGAGCTCCTACGAGCAGTACTTC CAISHGSSYEQYF TRBV10-3 NA TRBJ2-7 NA
TGTGCCATCAGTGCCACAGGGGACGGGCAGCCCCAGCATTTT CAISATGDGQPQHF TRBV10-3 NA TRBJ1-5 TRBD1
TGTGCCAGCAGCTACGCCGGGACAGGGGGCCGAGGGGCTGAAGCTTTCTTT CASSYAGTGGRGAEAFF TRBV5-4 NA TRBJ1-1 TRBD1
TGTGCCAGCAGTGTAAACCATCCGGGACAGGGCGGCGGCTACACCTTC CASSVNHPGQGGGYTF TRBV28 NA TRBJ1-2 TRBD1
TGTGCCAGCAGCTCTGACAGGGTACGGACTGAAGCTTTCTTT CASSSDRVRTEAFF TRBV7-9 NA TRBJ1-1 TRBD1
TGTGCCAGCAGCTTAGCGGGAGGGGTGACGGCGCAGTATTTT CASSLAGGVTAQYF TRBV11-3 NA TRBJ2-3 TRBD2
TGTGCCAGCAGCCAGAATCGACACACAGATACGCAGTATTTT CASSQNRHTDTQYF TRBV11-2 NA TRBJ2-3 NA
TGCGCCAGCAGTACACAGAGCTCTGGAAACACCATATATTTT CASSTQSSGNTIYF TRBV5-1 NA TRBJ1-3 NA
TGTGCCAGCAGCCTGGGACCAGGGGACACTGAAGCTTTCTTT CASSLGPGDTEAFF TRBV11-2 NA TRBJ1-1 NA
TGTGCCAGCAGCCCGAGGTCCAAGGGGAATATTTATGGCTACACCTTC CASSPRSKGNIYGYTF TRBV27 NA TRBJ1-2 NA
TGTGCCAGCAGCGGGGACTTACAAGTTGCAACTAATGAAAAACTGTTTTTT CASSGDLQVATNEKLFF TRBV5-4 NA TRBJ1-4 NA
TGCGCCAGCAGCCGGGACATTACAACTAATGAAAAACTGTTTTTT CASSRDITTNEKLFF TRBV5-1 NA TRBJ1-4 NA
TGTGCCAGCAGAGTCTCTGGGGCCAACGTCCTGACTTTC CASRVSGANVLTF TRBV6-5 NA TRBJ2-6 NA
TGTGCCAGCAGCTCCGCTGCAGAACAAAACATTCAGTACTTC CASSSAAEQNIQYF TRBV5-4 NA TRBJ2-4 NA
TGTGCCAGCAGTGGCCGCGGGGGGCGCTCCTACGAGCAGTACTTC CASSGRGGRSYEQYF TRBV6-5 NA TRBJ2-7 TRBD2
TGTGCCAGCAGAACGACTAGCGGGGGGATCTACGAGCAGTACTTC CASRTTSGGIYEQYF TRBV6-5 NA TRBJ2-7 TRBD2
TGTGCCAGTATCCCGAGGGACGGCAGCAATCAGCCCCAGCATTTT CASIPRDGSNQPQHF TRBV19 once TRBJ1-5 NA
TGCGCCAGCAGCTTGGTACCCCCGGGACAGGGGTATTCACCCCTCCACTTT CASSLVPPGQGYSPLHF TRBV5-1 NA TRBJ1-6 TRBD1
TGTGCCAGCAAGGCGCAGGGGTCCCCTAATGAAAAACTGTTTTTT CASKAQGSPNEKLFF TRBV28 once TRBJ1-4 NA
TGTGCCAGCAGCTCGTCGACAGTAGGTGAGCAGTTCTTC CASSSSTVGEQFF TRBV11-2 NA TRBJ2-1 NA
TGTGCCAGCAGTTTATCAACCCAATACGGGGGCCGCACCGGGGAGCTGTTTTTT CASSLSTQYGGRTGELFF TRBV28 NA TRBJ2-2 NA
TGTGCCAGCAGCTTAGACCAAAGGCTCGGGGGAGGCTACACCTTC CASSLDQRLGGGYTF TRBV7-2 NA TRBJ1-2 NA
TGTGCCAGCAGCCCGTTTGGCAATCAGCCCCAGCATTTT CASSPFGNQPQHF TRBV11-2 NA TRBJ1-5 NA
TGTGCCAGCATGGTGTCAGGGAACTACAATGAGCAGTTCTTC CASMVSGNYNEQFF TRBV2 NA TRBJ2-1 NA
TGTGCCAGCAGCTTAGGGAGGGGGCATAGCAATCAGCCCCAGCATTTT CASSLGRGHSNQPQHF TRBV7-9 NA TRBJ1-5 TRBD1
TGTGCCAGCTCACCACCACCCAGGGGGGAAAACTATGGCTACACCTTC CASSPPPRGENYGYTF TRBV18 few TRBJ1-2 TRBD1